The 7 T cell receptor beta chains presented below share a single source sample, sequenced in a study of T-cell memory formation after mild COVID-19. MiXCR was run by TCRdb on the 5' RACE reads, yielding one entry per CDR3 protein. The table records approximately 570,000 distinct CDR3 sequences, roughly 18% of them present only once. Sequenced: PBMCs or a T cell subset sorted from them (not recorded which). These receptor sequences come from an adult woman who had mild COVID-19 (a few samples of this study predate the infection). Cell type and time point are not known.

The sample holds a few counts of this clonotype. V gene TRBV5-1 combines with J gene TRBJ2-7; TRBD1 aligns across 12 bases. Per the germline V gene, CDR1 is SGHRS and CDR2 is YFSETQ. V dropped 2 bases and J dropped 4; count of bases not matched to a gene: 4. CDR3 length: 15 residues. The CDR3 bases are TGCGCCAGCAGCTTAGGGACAGGGGGCGAGTACGAGCAGTACTTC. This codes for CASSLGTGGEYEQYF.

This clonotype was counted only a few times. V and J are TRBV2 and TRBJ1-2; 9 bases map to TRBD1. Germline V CDR1 and CDR2: SNHLY, FYNNEI. J gave up 5 bases and V 6 bases, and 16 bases lay outside the gene matches. The CDR3 contains 17 residues. The CDR3 reads CASREQGAVGGEYGYTF. In DNA, the CDR3 is TGTGCCAGCAGGGAACAGGGGGCAGTTGGTGGGGAGTATGGCTACACCTTC.

There are a few counts of this clonotype. The chain's CDR3 is CASSRTGAPNQPQHF. CDR3 DNA: TGTGCCAGCAGCAGAACAGGGGCCCCCAATCAGCCCCAGCATTTT. V usage is TRBV11-1 and J usage is TRBJ1-5; 7 bases line up with TRBD1. Germline V CDR1 and CDR2: SGHAT, FQDESV (reference sequence). The J segment lost 3 bases and the V segment lost 5 bases, leaving 7 bases of the junction unmatched. CDR3 size: 15 residues. The complete variable domain, with remaining parts taken from reference TRBV11-1 and TRBJ1-5, reads EAEVAQSPRYKITEKSQAVAFWCDPISGHATLYWYRQILGQGPELLVQFQDESVVDDSQLPKDRFSAERLKGVDSTLKIQPAELGDSAMYLCASSRTGAPNQPQHFGDGTRLSIL.

A few counts support this clonotype. The V call is TRBV12-3 or TRBV12-4, the J call TRBJ2-7, with 7 nucleotides matching TRBD2. The CDR3 loop spans 17 amino acids. V was pared by 6 bases and J by 0 bases, with 14 bases of the junction left unmatched. The CDR3 here is CASSSLPGGGLSYEQYF. CDR3 in DNA: TGTGCCAGCAGCTCCCTTCCGGGCGGGGGTCTCTCCTACGAGCAGTACTTC.

This rearrangement joins TRBV10-3 to TRBJ2-2, with unresolved D. The CDR3 extends over 15 amino acids. Germline loops: CDR1 ENHRY, CDR2 SYGVKD. V was shortened by 8 bases and J by 0 bases, with 13 bases between the two germline ends. The CDR3 DNA reads TGTGCCATCGCGGCGGCGTCGCCGAACACCGGGGAGCTGTTTTTT. Residues: CAIAAASPNTGELFF.

There are a few counts of this clonotype. This chain joins TRBV2 and TRBJ2-7; D may be TRBD2 (6 bases). The CDR3 has 14 amino acids. Trimming left V 2 bases short and J 2 bases short, with 10 bases between. Germline assignment: CDR1 SNHLY and CDR2 FYNNEI. DNA of the CDR3: TGTGCCAGCAGTGAATACGGGGGTCCCTACGAGCAGTACTTC. Protein: CASSEYGGPYEQYF. The full variable domain, rest sourced from reference TRBV2 and TRBJ2-7, is EPEVTQTPSHQVTQMGQEVILRCVPISNHLYFYWYRQILGQKVEFLVSFYNNEISEKSEIFDDQFSVERPDGSNFTLKIRSTKLEDSAMYFCASSEYGGPYEQYFGPGTRLTVT.

The chain is built from TRBV10-3 and TRBJ2-7, with 9 bases lining up with TRBD2. This CDR3 has 13 residues. From germline, CDR1 is ENHRY and CDR2 SYGVKD. V shed 7 bases and J 3 bases; nucleotides not matched to a gene: 4. CDR3 region: CAINSGGIYEQYF. In DNA form, the CDR3 reads TGTGCCATCAATAGCGGGGGTATCTACGAGCAGTACTTC.